Below are 11 T cell receptor beta chains sequenced from a single sample in a study of Graves' ophthalmopathy and Graves' hyperthyroidism. Transcripts of RNA were the source for amplifying TCR beta CDR3 regions. First-round RT-PCR relied on HTBI primers, and a second-round multiplex PCR came next. TCRdb passed the multiplex PCR reads through MiXCR, listing each CDR3 protein once. The sample has about 400,000 distinct CDR3 sequences, around 17% seen once. Sequencing was carried out using peripheral blood. These TCRs come from a woman younger than 35 with Graves' ophthalmopathy.

This clonotype occurred many times. This chain links TRBV6-5 with TRBJ1-5; D remains ambiguous. CDR1 and CDR2 from the germline V gene are MNHEY and SVGAGI. The CDR3 runs to 18 residues. Trimming removed 6 bases at V and 0 bases at J, with 21 bases between. In DNA form, the CDR3 reads TGTGCCAGCAGACCCCTCCCCGTCGGGGTCAATAGCAATCAGCCCCAGCATTTT. Translation: CASRPLPVGVNSNQPQHF.

This clonotype has ten or more counts. This chain uses TRBV28 with TRBJ2-7; maybe TRBD2 (6 bases). V was clipped by 3 bases and J by 4 bases, with 16 bases between them. Germline V lookup: CDR1 MDHEN, CDR2 SYDVKM. This CDR3 contains 15 residues. The chain's CDR3 is CASSFLEQDYYEQYF. The CDR3 DNA reads TGTGCCAGCAGTTTTCTCGAGCAGGACTATTACGAGCAGTACTTC.

This clonotype was seen at least ten times. A much more abundant neighbour one base away suggests this may be a read error. CDR3 DNA: TGTGCCGGCAGTGCCGGTCTCAGCTACGAGCAGTACTTC. It specifies CAGSAGLSYEQYF. The chain uses TRBV6-1 and TRBJ2-7; D gene uncertain. CDR1 is MNHNS and CDR2 is SASEGT in the germline V gene. The CDR3 totals 13 residues.

This clonotype was picked up many times. V usage is TRBV12-3 or TRBV12-4 and J usage is TRBJ1-1, with D perhaps TRBD1 (5 bases). Trimming took off 6 bases at V and 6 bases at J, with 20 bases between the two ends. CDR3 length equals 15 residues. Here the CDR3 DNA reads TGTGCCAGCAGCCCGGGGGGGTTCGGGTTCTCTGAAGCTTTCTTT. It codes for CASSPGGFGFSEAFF.

This clonotype appeared many times. The V gene is TRBV27, the J gene TRBJ2-2, with D perhaps assigned TRBD1 or TRBD2 (5 bases each). Germline V gene sequence: CDR1 MNHEY, CDR2 SMNVEV (reference sequence). The ends were cut back, 1 base at V and 7 bases at J, with 13 bases in the middle. CDR3 size: 15 residues. For the CDR3, the DNA is TGTGCCAGCAGTTTATTCGGTGGGACGATCGGGGAGCTGTTTTTT. It codes for CASSLFGGTIGELFF.

This clonotype was seen many times. The chain is built from TRBV19 and TRBJ2-2, with 8 bases identical to TRBD2. V lost 3 bases, J lost 7 bases, and 1 base stayed unmatched. Germline CDR1 reads LNHDA; CDR2 reads SQIVND (reference sequence). The CDR3 length is 13 residues. The CDR3 loop reads CASSIAGGGELFF. For the CDR3, the DNA is TGTGCCAGTAGTATTGCGGGAGGCGGGGAGCTGTTTTTT.

This clonotype has a count of ten or more. This chain joins TRBV20-1 and TRBJ2-7; TRBD2 aligns across 11 bases. This CDR3 is built from 16 residues. V shed 5 bases and J 2 bases; nucleotides not matched to a gene: 11. Per germline, CDR1 DFQATT and CDR2 SNEGSKA (reference sequence). CDR3 residues: CSAPPLTSGDTYEQYF. The CDR3 region has the DNA TGCAGTGCTCCTCCTTTGACTAGCGGGGATACCTACGAGCAGTACTTC.

The rearrangement joins TRBV27 to TRBJ2-7, with D uncertain. V lost 3 bases and J lost 2, with 8 bases in between. This CDR3 is built from 13 residues. The germline gives CDR1 MNHEY, CDR2 SMNVEV (reference sequence). The CDR3 is CASSLTNPYEQYF. In nucleotides, the CDR3 is TGTGCCAGCAGTTTGACGAATCCCTACGAGCAGTACTTC.

This clonotype was found many times. The chain combines TRBV12-3 or TRBV12-4 with TRBJ1-2, with a possible D match to TRBD1 (5 bases). The CDR3 is made up of 14 amino acids. Between the trimmed V and J ends, which lost 10 bases and 2 bases, there was a span of 17 bases. CDR3 sequence: CANPPLDTNYGYTF. For the CDR3, the DNA is TGTGCCAACCCACCACTGGACACGAACTATGGCTACACCTTC.

Many counts were recorded for this clonotype. The CDR3 here is CASRGQPNSPQPQHF. CDR3 coding DNA: TGTGCCAGCAGAGGACAGCCCAATAGCCCTCAGCCCCAGCATTTT. J is TRBJ1-5 and V is TRBV12-3 or TRBV12-4; TRBD1 might be the D (6 bases). Trimming took off 6 bases at V and 6 bases at J, with 18 bases between the two ends. This CDR3 region has 15 residues.

In this sample, this clonotype turned up many times. The chain carries TRBV7-2 and TRBJ1-2, with D possibly TRBD1 on 5 matching bases. Per the germline V gene, CDR1 is SGHTA and CDR2 is FQGNSA. This CDR3 region has 15 residues. Trimming removed 2 bases at V and 6 bases at J, with 16 bases between. CDR3 bases: TGTGCCAGCAGCTTAAGGGGCGGGACTCAGGATGGCTACACCTTC. Residues: CASSLRGGTQDGYTF.